These 10 T cell receptor beta chains came from one sample sequenced in a study of control samples from healthy donors and cancer patients. TCRdb keeps only in-frame clones here, not all; method: immunoSEQ multiplex PCR. The sample has around 120,000 clones; around 87% are singletons. Sequenced: blood. These receptors were collected from a man aged 55-75 years in good health.

The chain employs TRBV24-1 and TRBJ2-7; D gene uncertain. Per germline, CDR1 KGHDR and CDR2 SFDVKD. CDR3 length equals 14 residues. V lost 0 bases, J lost 6 bases, and 11 bases lay in between. CDR3 residues: CATSDLAPEGEQYF. CDR3 nucleotides: TGTGCCACCAGTGATTTGGCCCCAGAAGGCGAGCAGTACTTC.

This rearrangement joins TRBV28 to TRBJ1-1, with TRBD1 as a possible D gene (5 bases). Looked up from germline, CDR1 is MDHEN and CDR2 is SYDVKM. V was cut by 3 bases and J by 0 bases, with 14 bases left in between. The CDR3 covers 16 residues. CDR3 DNA: TGTGCCAGCAGTTTTGACCCGGGGACGGTGAACACTGAAGCTTTCTTT. Its translation is CASSFDPGTVNTEAFF.

A single count supports this clone. The chain's CDR3 is CACGTGAGEKLFF. The CDR3 DNA sequence: TGTGCCTGCGGAACAGGGGCGGGGGAAAAACTGTTTTTT. The chain has TRBV10-3 and TRBJ1-4; 7 nucleotides align to TRBD1. CDR1 is ENHRY and CDR2 is SYGVKD in the germline V gene. J gave up 8 bases and V 11 bases, and 11 bases lay outside the gene matches. This CDR3 region has 13 residues.

J is TRBJ1-2 and V is TRBV18; 7 bases agree with TRBD1. Trimming cost V 3 bases and J 4 bases; bases outside gene matches: 2. The germline V gene has CDR1 KGHSH and CDR2 LQKENI. This CDR3 comprises 13 residues. CDR3 amino acids: CASSPDRAYGYTF. CDR3 bases: TGTGCCAGCTCACCTGACAGGGCCTATGGCTACACCTTC.

As regards this clone: Other DNA sequences within the sample encode an identical CDR3. The chain employs TRBV24-1 and TRBJ1-1; 7 nucleotides line up with TRBD1. The CDR3 consists of 13 residues. Trimming removed 3 bases from V and 5 bases from J; junction bases left unmatched: 2. Germline lookup yields CDR1 KGHDR and CDR2 SFDVKD. The chain's CDR3 is CATSDPGGTEAFF. The CDR3 nucleotides are TGTGCCACCAGTGATCCAGGGGGTACTGAAGCTTTCTTT.

CDR3: CASSFGQNNQPQHF. CDR3 DNA: TGTGCCAGCAGTTTCGGACAGAACAATCAGCCCCAGCATTTT. V and J are TRBV28 and TRBJ1-5; possibly TRBD1 for D (6 bases). Germline CDR1 and CDR2: MDHEN and SYDVKM. The CDR3 totals 14 residues. V gave up 3 bases and J gave up 3 bases, with 9 bases separating them.

This clone was detected only once. The CDR3 sequence is CASSLGPTYEQYF. The CDR3 nucleotides are TGTGCCAGCAGCTTAGGCCCCACCTACGAGCAGTACTTC. J is TRBJ2-7 and V is TRBV11-2, with no clear D. This CDR3 has 13 residues. The germline V and J ends were trimmed by 1 base and 2 bases, with 6 bases remaining between them. Germline CDR1 is SGHAT and CDR2 is FQNNGV.

The chain links TRBV2 to TRBJ1-4; D gene ambiguous. The V gene lost 4 bases and the J gene lost 6 bases, with 12 bases spanning the gap. The CDR3 is made up of 14 amino acids. CDR1 is SNHLY, CDR2 FYNNEI, per germline. CDR3 nucleotide sequence: TGTGCCAGCAGTGCAAGGGCTTGGGATGAAAAACTGTTTTTT. Translated: CASSARAWDEKLFF.

The CDR3 is CASAPGQASNQPQHF. Here the CDR3 DNA reads TGTGCCAGCGCCCCGGGACAGGCTAGCAATCAGCCCCAGCATTTT. The gene calls are TRBV27 and TRBJ1-5; 8 positions agree with TRBD1. Trimming at V came to 8 bases and at J to 0 bases, leaving 6 bases not matched to a gene. From germline, CDR1 is MNHEY and CDR2 SMNVEV (reference sequence). The CDR3 length is 15 residues.

The chain joins TRBV7-6 to TRBJ1-5; D gene unclear. This CDR3 region has 16 residues. V was pared by 5 bases and J by 3 bases, with 17 bases between. Per germline, CDR1 SGHVS and CDR2 FNYEAQ. CDR3 nucleotides: TGTGCCAGCAGCACCTTCAAGGGCGGGGTCAATCAGCCCCAGCATTTT. It encodes CASSTFKGGVNQPQHF.